What follows are 6 T cell receptor beta chains derived from one specimen sequenced in a study of OX40 agonist ivuxolimab in advanced cancers. Data came from immunoSEQ multiplex PCR; TCRdb stores just in-frame clones and leaves some out. The sample lists some 63,000 clones, about 94% occurring once. This material consisted of CD4+ or CD8+ T cells sorted from blood, taken in a trial of the OX40 agonist ivuxolimab. The receptors stem from an adult with an advanced solid tumor such as melanoma, head and neck, liver or kidney cancer.

V gene TRBV20-1 combines with J gene TRBJ2-1, with D perhaps matching TRBD1 or TRBD2 (5 bases each). This CDR3 region has 10 residues. V gave up 3 bases and J gave up 9 bases, with 6 bases separating them. The V gene's germline CDR1 is DFQATT and CDR2 SNEGSKA (reference sequence). The CDR3 DNA is TGCAGTGCTAGGAGGGGTGAGCAGTTCTTC. This translates into CSARRGEQFF.

The chain carries TRBV27 and TRBJ2-5, with D tentatively TRBD1 (7 bases). Trimming stripped 0 bases from V and 5 bases from J, with 13 bases between. CDR3 length: 15 amino acids. The germline V gene encodes CDR1 MNHEY and CDR2 SMNVEV (reference sequence). CDR3 DNA sequence: TGTGCCAGCAGTTTATCCATACAGGGGAGGGAGACCCAGTACTTC. Residues: CASSLSIQGRETQYF.

The rearrangement uses TRBV7-9 and TRBJ2-5, with TRBD2 identical over 8 bases. Trimming at V came to 3 bases and at J to 5 bases, leaving 17 bases not matched to a gene. The CDR3 spans 18 residues. Germline loops: CDR1 SEHNR, CDR2 FQNEAQ (reference sequence). The CDR3 sequence: CASSFPTKLAGEGETQYF. The CDR3 nucleotides are TGTGCCAGCAGCTTTCCTACGAAGCTAGCGGGTGAGGGGGAGACCCAGTACTTC.

The chain is built from TRBV11-2 and TRBJ2-3, with a tentative D call TRBD2 (5 bases). CDR1 is SGHAT and CDR2 is FQNNGV in the germline V gene. CDR3 size: 16 residues. The germline V and J ends were trimmed by 5 bases and 2 bases, with 17 bases remaining between them. CDR3 amino acids: CASSPDMWGDTDTQYF. The CDR3 DNA sequence: TGTGCCAGCAGCCCTGATATGTGGGGAGACACAGATACGCAGTATTTT.

This clone came up once. This sequence joins TRBV13 and TRBJ2-5; D remains unclear. Germline lookup yields CDR1 PRHDT and CDR2 FYEKMQ (reference sequence). V lost 5 bases and J 7 bases, leaving 14 bases between the germline ends. The CDR3 consists of 13 residues. The DNA for the CDR3 is TGTGCCAGCAGCGCCGAGTTAGGTGGGACCCAGTACTTC. Residues: CASSAELGGTQYF.

This chain uses TRBV27 with TRBJ1-5; TRBD1 aligns across 10 bases. CDR1 and CDR2 (germline): MNHEY, SMNVEV (reference sequence). The junction had 4 bases not matched to a gene; V was cut back by 10 bases and J by 4 bases. The CDR3 covers 13 residues. The CDR3 loop is CAIPDRGNQPQHF. In nucleotides, the CDR3 is TGTGCCATCCCGGACAGGGGGAATCAGCCCCAGCATTTT.